The entry below describes one T cell receptor beta chain. Its target is not known. The data belong to a study of Ad26.COV2.S vaccination and SARS-CoV-2 variants. Study conclusions and caveats: Substantial breadth was reportedly displayed by spike-specific CD8+ and CD4+ T cell responses after vaccination.

Treatment noted: 19 received Ad26.COV2.S at low or high dose, single or two shots; roughly 5 received placebo; per-sample allocation not given. Following the first vaccine or placebo injection, samples were taken on day 63. Germline values: CDR1 SGHAT, CDR2 FQNNGV. The CDR3 length is 15 residues. V lost 5 bases and J 2 bases, leaving 13 bases between the germline ends. Measured with immunoSEQ multiplex PCR; TCRdb has only the in-frame clones, and not every one. The sample has about 460,000 clones, 89% seen once. This TCR derives from a person aged 18-60 years who received the Ad26.COV2.S COVID-19 vaccine or a placebo. The chain links TRBV11-2 to TRBJ1-5; a possible D gene is TRBD1 (5 bases). Material: peripheral blood, obtained in a trial of Ad26.COV2.S vaccine versus placebo. The CDR3 here is CASSTGDTGNQPQHF. CDR3 sequence (DNA): TGTGCCAGCAGCACAGGCGATACCGGCAATCAGCCCCAGCATTTT.